Below are 18 T cell receptor beta chains sequenced from a single sample in a study of CD8+CD57+ T cells in acquired aplastic anemia. According to the study, genomic DNA was the template for TCR beta VDJ and CDR3 profiling. TCRdb reanalysed the reads using MiXCR and keeps one entry per CDR3 protein. Of 150,000 to 200,000 distinct CDR3 sequences listed, roughly 48% were seen once; the top ten hold 0.85% to 1.2%. By flow cytometry, patients selected for sequencing had shown an expansion of CD8+CD57+ cells. Specimen: sorted CD4+, CD8+, or CD8+CD57+ T cells (not recorded which) from PBMCs. The receptors were sampled from a human donor with aplastic anemia.

This chain uses TRBV9 with TRBJ1-2; D call uncertain. The CDR3 length is 14 residues. V lost 0 bases and J lost 0, with 6 bases in between. The germline CDR1 and CDR2 sequences are SGDLS and YYNGEE. The CDR3, as DNA: TGTGCCAGCAGCGTAGATGAGCCTAACTATGGCTACACCTTC. It encodes CASSVDEPNYGYTF.

Many counts were recorded for this clonotype. The V and J genes are TRBV12-3 or TRBV12-4 and TRBJ2-5, with D perhaps TRBD2 (5 bases). The CDR3 contains 14 residues. The ends were cut back, 3 bases at V and 4 bases at J, with 12 bases in the middle. DNA of the CDR3: TGTGCCAGCAGTTTGAGCTCAGGAGGAGAGACCCAGTACTTC. As protein: CASSLSSGGETQYF.

About this clonotype: This likely comes from a read error, as the CDR3 has no conserved phenylalanine or tryptophan at its end. The DNA is left out, because the CDR3 cannot be placed on it with certainty; the CDR3 is given as TCRdb lists it. The chain carries TRBV10-3 and TRBJ2-3; the table's D call, TRBD2, has no DNA check behind it. Germline CDR1 and CDR2: ENHRY and SYGVKD. The CDR3 comprises 9 residues, both ends counted. This CDR3 reads CAITGLAGV.

This clonotype showed up just a few times. This chain connects TRBV29-1 to TRBJ2-7, with a possible D match to TRBD2 (7 bases). V was cut by 6 bases and J by 3 bases, with 15 bases left in between. CDR3 length equals 13 residues. From germline, CDR1 is SQVTM and CDR2 ANQGSEA. CDR3 bases: TGCAGCGTGGGGGGGGCTGCGAGCTACGAGCAGTACTTC. Amino acid sequence: CSVGGAASYEQYF.

Ten or more counts support this clonotype. The CDR3 sequence is CASSLAPAGPDEQYF. In DNA form, the CDR3 reads TGTGCCAGCAGCTTAGCCCCAGCAGGGCCCGACGAGCAGTACTTC. The chain joins TRBV7-9 to TRBJ2-7, with D maybe TRBD1 (5 bases). Trimming removed 0 bases from V and 5 bases from J, with 14 bases in between. From germline, CDR1 is SEHNR and CDR2 FQNEAQ (reference sequence). The CDR3 totals 15 residues.

Concerning this clonotype: A read error may produce the germline difference seen at one junction end. This chain uses TRBV10-3 with TRBJ1-5; D unresolved. Germline loops: CDR1 ENHRY, CDR2 SYGVKD. This CDR3 has 14 residues. Written as DNA, the CDR3 is TGTGCCATCGGTGAGTCTGGGGATAATCAGCCCCAGCATTTT. This translates into CAIGESGDNQPQHF.

V is TRBV7-2 and J is TRBJ1-6, with 7 bases fitting TRBD1. Germline trimming cut 0 bases from V and 10 bases from J; bases unmatched to any gene: 6. This CDR3 spans 15 amino acids. Looked up from germline, CDR1 is SGHTA and CDR2 is FQGNSA. The CDR3 sequence is CASSLAVDRVSPLHF. The CDR3 coding sequence is TGTGCCAGCAGCTTAGCGGTCGACAGGGTATCACCCCTCCACTTT. The full variable domain, completed using reference TRBV7-2 and TRBJ1-6, is GAGVSQSPSNKVTEKGKDVELRCDPISGHTALYWYRQSLGQGLEFLIYFQGNSAPDKSGLPSDRFSAERTGGSVSTLTIQRTQQEDSAVYLCASSLAVDRVSPLHFGNGTRLTVT.

The genes are TRBV9 and TRBJ2-3; 7 bases agree with TRBD1. Germline CDR1 reads SGDLS; CDR2 reads YYNGEE. Trimming removed 0 bases from V and 0 bases from J; junction bases left unmatched: 13. This CDR3 has 19 amino acids. CDR3: CASSVALGLQGISTDTQYF. The CDR3 bases are TGTGCCAGCAGCGTAGCTTTGGGCCTACAGGGGATTAGCACAGATACGCAGTATTTT.

This clonotype was recorded many times. The rearrangement joins TRBV3-1 to TRBJ1-2; D call uncertain. This CDR3 contains 13 residues. Germline lookup yields CDR1 LGHDT and CDR2 YNNKEL (reference sequence). The V end was cut by 1 base, the J end by 4 bases, with 7 bases between. CDR3 amino acids: CASSQGKPYGYTF. The CDR3 bases are TGTGCCAGCAGCCAAGGCAAGCCCTATGGCTACACCTTC.

This rearrangement joins TRBV19 to TRBJ1-2; D unresolved. The length of the CDR3 is 11 residues. The ends were cut back, 10 bases at V and 4 bases at J, with 10 bases in the middle. Germline lookup yields CDR1 LNHDA and CDR2 SQIVND (reference sequence). CDR3: CATDGVYGYTF. The CDR3 DNA follows: TGTGCCACTGACGGAGTCTATGGCTACACCTTC.

This clonotype occurred many times. The rearrangement joins TRBV11-2 to TRBJ1-5; unclear D gene. Between the trimmed V and J ends, which lost 5 bases and 5 bases, there was a span of 16 bases. The CDR3 totals 15 residues. CDR1 and CDR2 (germline): SGHAT, FQNNGV. DNA of the CDR3: TGTGCCAGCAGCCCAAGTACGAATGTCGATCAGCCCCAGCATTTT. It specifies CASSPSTNVDQPQHF.

The V and J genes are TRBV19 and TRBJ2-7; TRBD2 might be the D (5 bases). The CDR3 extends over 13 amino acids. Trimming shortened V by 11 bases and J by 0 bases, and 14 bases separated the two germline ends. The germline V gene has CDR1 LNHDA and CDR2 SQIVND (reference sequence). The CDR3 is CASRGQYSYEQYF. The CDR3, as DNA: TGTGCCTCAAGAGGGCAGTACTCCTACGAGCAGTACTTC.

This clonotype was counted only a few times. This chain joins TRBV2 and TRBJ1-2; a weak D match, TRBD1 (5 bases). Germline lookup yields CDR1 SNHLY and CDR2 FYNNEI. Between the trimmed V and J ends, which lost 5 bases and 8 bases, there was a span of 15 bases. This CDR3 is built from 13 residues. Written as DNA, the CDR3 is TGTGCCAGCAGTTACTCGGGGGTACGAGGCTACACCTTC. Translating gives CASSYSGVRGYTF.

This clonotype has ten or more counts. This sequence joins TRBV7-8 and TRBJ2-7, with a possible D match to TRBD1 (6 bases). CDR3 length: 14 residues. V was shortened by 0 bases and J by 2 bases, with 8 bases between the two germline ends. Germline V gives CDR1 SGHVS, CDR2 FQNEAQ. The CDR3 loop reads CASSLAQGPYEQYF. The CDR3, as DNA: TGTGCCAGCAGCTTAGCACAGGGACCCTACGAGCAGTACTTC. Full variable domain (rest looked up from reference TRBV7-8 and TRBJ2-7): GAGVSQSPRYKVAKRGQDVALRCDPISGHVSLFWYQQALGQGPEFLTYFQNEAQLDKSGLPSDRFFAERPEGSVSTLKIQRTQQEDSAVYLCASSLAQGPYEQYFGPGTRLTVT.

This clonotype was seen a single time. This chain connects TRBV9 to TRBJ2-3; D is uncertain. The CDR3 spans 13 residues. Per the germline V gene, CDR1 is SGDLS and CDR2 is YYNGEE. The V end was cut by 4 bases, the J end by 5 bases, with 11 bases between. CDR3 protein: CASSFRIQDTQYF. The CDR3 nucleotides read TGTGCCAGCAGCTTTCGGATACAAGATACGCAGTATTTT.

The gene calls are TRBV24-1 and TRBJ2-3, with a possible D match to TRBD2 (5 bases). The CDR3 is 12 amino acids. Trimming cost V 7 bases and J 6 bases, with 10 bases left between them. Germline V CDR1 and CDR2: KGHDR, SFDVKD. In DNA, the CDR3 is TGTGCCACCAGCACCCCGGGGGATACGCAGTATTTT. Its translation is CATSTPGDTQYF.

The chain couples TRBV19 to TRBJ2-2; D not resolved. Per germline, CDR1 LNHDA and CDR2 SQIVND (reference sequence). The CDR3 is made up of 11 amino acids. V lost 7 bases to trimming and J lost 8 bases, with 8 bases between them. Here the CDR3 DNA reads TGTGCCAGTACCTATACTGGGGAGCTGTTTTTT. Protein product: CASTYTGELFF.

The V gene is TRBV10-2, the J gene TRBJ2-1; 12 bases line up with TRBD2. This CDR3 is 15 amino acids long. Looked up from germline, CDR1 is WSHSY and CDR2 is SAAADI. V was pared by 8 bases and J by 4 bases, with 6 bases of the junction left unmatched. CDR3 protein: CASELAGGPYNEQFF. In DNA form, the CDR3 reads TGCGCCAGCGAGCTAGCGGGGGGGCCTTACAATGAGCAGTTCTTC.